The 16 T cell receptor beta chains listed next were all sequenced from one sample in a study of T cells expressing NK-cell markers. TCRdb reprocessed the 5' RACE reads and keeps a single row for each CDR3 protein, giving no DNA. The ten most abundant clones cover 7.3% of a sample with 400,000 to 500,000 distinct CDR3 sequences. The sample taken for sequencing was blood T cells: a sorted CD56 or NKG2C T cell subset, CD4+ or CD8+ T cells, or bulk PBMC T cells (not recorded which). Receptors originate from a woman aged 18 to 75 in good health.

The V and J genes are TRBV12-3 or TRBV12-4 and TRBJ2-1; the TCRdb D gene call, TRBD1, has no DNA to confirm it. The length of the CDR3 is 11 residues. The CDR3 spells CASSPHREQFF.

V gene TRBV3-1 combines with J gene TRBJ2-1; TCRdb outputs TRBD1, but without DNA this stays unchecked. The CDR3 length is 15 residues. Germline assignment: CDR1 LGHDT and CDR2 YNNKEL (reference sequence). CDR3 in amino acids: CASSQDRQHYNEQFF.

The rearrangement links TRBV18 to TRBJ2-1; TCRdb reports TRBD1, a call that lacks DNA to check it against. Per germline, CDR1 KGHSH and CDR2 LQKENI. The length of the CDR3 is 13 residues. CDR3 region: CASAAGSRGEQFF. Complete variable domain (other parts from reference TRBV18 and TRBJ2-1): NAGVMQNPRHLVRRRGQEARLRCSPMKGHSHVYWYRQLPEEGLKFMVYLQKENIIDESGMPKERFSAEFPKEGPSILRIQQVVRGDSAAYFCASAAGSRGEQFFGPGTRLTVL.

The chain couples TRBV6-2 or TRBV6-3 to TRBJ2-3; TCRdb's D gene call, TRBD2, goes unchecked for lack of DNA. The germline gives CDR1 MNHEY, CDR2 SVGEGT. There are 14 residues in the CDR3. The CDR3 loop reads CASSYSAGRDTQYF.

The genes are TRBV20-1 and TRBJ1-5; lacking DNA, the TRBD1 call made by TCRdb goes unchecked. Germline V CDR1 and CDR2: DFQATT, SNEGSKA (reference sequence). CDR3 length: 14 amino acids. CDR3 in amino acids: CSARGAGTNQPQHF.

CDR3 sequence reads: CASVTGTALREQYF. V usage is TRBV28 and J usage is TRBJ2-7; TCRdb's D call of TRBD1 is untestable without DNA. Per the germline V gene, CDR1 is MDHEN and CDR2 is SYDVKM. The CDR3 has 14 amino acids.

The chain employs TRBV6-5 and TRBJ2-5; TCRdb names TRBD1, which stays unverified in the absence of DNA. Per the germline V gene, CDR1 is MNHEY and CDR2 is SVGAGI. This CDR3 spans 16 amino acids. The CDR3 loop is CASSYSYPGTQETQYF.

The chain joins TRBV2 to TRBJ1-2. There are 14 residues in the CDR3. The germline CDR1 and CDR2 sequences are SNHLY and FYNNEI. CDR3 residues: CASSLIEQNYGYTF.

The genes are TRBV25-1 and TRBJ1-1; TCRdb's assignment of TRBD1 cannot be checked, as there is no DNA. The CDR3 is 16 residues long. Germline CDR1 reads MGHDK; CDR2 reads SYGVNS. The CDR3 loop reads CASSEYRGQANTEAFF.

This chain connects TRBV5-4 to TRBJ2-1; the TCRdb D gene call, TRBD2, has no DNA to confirm it. This CDR3 is built from 15 residues. Germline lookup yields CDR1 SGHNT and CDR2 YYREEE (reference sequence). The CDR3 loop reads CASSFTSGSLNEQFF.

This sequence joins TRBV20-1 and TRBJ2-7; the TCRdb D gene call, TRBD1, has no DNA to confirm it. Germline values: CDR1 DFQATT, CDR2 SNEGSKA (reference sequence). This CDR3 region has 15 residues. CDR3 sequence: CSATGTAGEVNEQYF.

The chain has TRBV5-1 and TRBJ2-3. The germline V gene encodes CDR1 SGHRS and CDR2 YFSETQ. The CDR3 covers 12 residues. Here the CDR3 reads CASSWDLDTQYF.

This sequence joins TRBV20-1 and TRBJ2-3. The CDR3 has 12 amino acids. Germline V gene lookup returns CDR1 DFQATT and CDR2 SNEGSKA (reference sequence). CDR3 sequence: CSAREGPDTQYF.

The genes are TRBV2 and TRBJ2-3; TCRdb's D gene call, TRBD1, goes unchecked for lack of DNA. CDR1 and CDR2 (germline): SNHLY, FYNNEI. The CDR3 is made up of 14 amino acids. The CDR3 here is CASSEAGETDTQYF.

The rearrangement uses TRBV18 and TRBJ2-3. The CDR3 extends over 15 amino acids. Germline CDR1 reads KGHSH; CDR2 reads LQKENI. The CDR3 spells CASSPPGSRSDTQYF.

The gene calls are TRBV7-6 and TRBJ2-4; the TCRdb call, TRBD2, lacks DNA for checking. Germline CDR1 SGHVS, CDR2 FNYEAQ. The CDR3 spans 13 residues. The CDR3 is CASSDGEGSIQYF.